This TCR beta chain was obtained from a study of T cell responses to AZD1222 COVID-19 vaccine (dated by TCRdb to 2020 to 2023). With regard to the full study: AZD1222 recipients given second doses at about 4 weeks or at about 12 weeks were pooled, since spike-specific TCR depth and breadth were not found to differ between the two schedules. TCR sequencing was performed for fewer than 250 trial participants, of whom some 200 were given two doses of AZD1222 and some 26 were given two doses of MenACWY control vaccine. Trial participants were enrolled into age subgroups of 18-55, 56-69 and 70-plus years, which contained 148, 28 and 57 TCR-sequenced participants, respectively.

V gives up 0 bases and J gives up 0 bases, and the segment between their germline ends measures 9 bases. The CDR3 holds 16 amino acids from the cysteine to the phenylalanine. Here the CDR3 DNA is all that survives: 48 bases in frame from base 1. CDR1 and CDR2, looked up from the germline V gene (reference sequence), are LGHDT and YNNKEL. As concerns this clone: It has no known antigen specificity. No base quality information exists; no much larger clone differs at one position.

Taken with the paper, the label for time point translates to: baseline before first vaccination. Samples from vaccinated people were obtained from the UK trials COV001 and COV002, which included a single-blind randomized controlled phase 2/3 trial of AZD1222 (ChAdOx1 nCoV-19) in healthy adults. Trial participant PBMC samples were collected at day 0 and day 28 after the second dose for TCRbeta chain sequencing. The CDR3 regions of human TCRbeta chains were analyzed by immunosequencing. For the original study's pipeline: Repertoire TCRs were checked for matches against a reference library of SARS-CoV-2-specific TCRs that had been generated using the MIRA antigen-specificity platform. Breadth was defined as the fraction of unique TCRs that were SARS-CoV-2-associated. Depth was defined as the fraction of total T cells that were SARS-CoV-2-associated. Using the MIRA data, each spike-specific TCR was assigned both to the spike region to which the TCR was reactive and to a CD4 or CD8 class. Log10-transformed breadth and depth values were compared by one-way ANOVA with Sidak's multiple comparisons tests. Entries here come from immuneACCESS through TCRdb and include only in-frame sequences with V and J called. Some clones fail to appear in such tables; in the studies checked, an unresolved V gene covers under half of the shortfall, and the cause of the remainder is unknown. The V and J calls and clone size were taken over from that table, and D and trimming were inferred from the DNA. In all, the sample holds more than 80,000 clones, and approximately 90% of those were seen once. Of the sample, 22% is held by the ten largest clones.

What the work shows at the level of the full study, not this receptor alone: After two AZD1222 doses, both the breadth and the depth of spike-specific TCRs were significantly higher than at day 0 and than in MenACWY recipients. Vaccine-associated CD4 TCRs spanned the whole spike protein, with dominant responses in regions 160-218 and 743-854. Conclusions about previously exposed vaccinees are limited, since just a handful of AZD1222 recipients were seropositive for SARS-CoV-2 at baseline. Nearly half of unique spike-specific TCRs reportedly recognized epitopes outside regions mutated in the B.1.351 and B.1.1.7 variants. The 56-69-year group was small, and its depth increase did not reach significance, likely because of low power. Because no day 14 peak-response samples were available, repertoires were characterized only after the peak T cell response. Most participants were white British and females outnumbered males, and the authors suggested that clonal diversity may have been underestimated.

The receptor was isolated from an adult in good health. The specimen comprised peripheral blood, sampled on day 0 of AZD1222 vaccination. This receptor chain uses TRBV3-1 (or the pseudogene TRBV3-2) and TRBJ2-1; a tentative D call is TRBD2 (5 bases match). In nucleotide form, the sequence is TGTGCCAGCAGCCAAGAGTCCCGGGACTCCTACAATGAGCAGTTCTTC. Its protein product is CASSQESRDSYNEQFF.